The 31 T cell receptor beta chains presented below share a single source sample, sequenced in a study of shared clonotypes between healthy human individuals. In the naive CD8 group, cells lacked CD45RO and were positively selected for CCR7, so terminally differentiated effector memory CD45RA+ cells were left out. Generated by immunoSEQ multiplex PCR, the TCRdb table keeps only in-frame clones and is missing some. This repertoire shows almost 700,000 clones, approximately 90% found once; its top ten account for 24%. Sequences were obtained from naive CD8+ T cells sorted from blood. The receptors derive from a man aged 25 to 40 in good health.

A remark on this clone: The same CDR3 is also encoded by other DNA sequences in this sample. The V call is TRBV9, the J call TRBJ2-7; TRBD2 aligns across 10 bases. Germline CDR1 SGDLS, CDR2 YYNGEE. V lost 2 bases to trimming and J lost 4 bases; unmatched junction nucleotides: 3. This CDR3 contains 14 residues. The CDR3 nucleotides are TGTGCCAGCAGCGTGGCTAGCGGGAGTTACGAGCAGTACTTC. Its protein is CASSVASGSYEQYF.

CDR3 sequence (DNA): TGTGCCAGCAGCCCCTCCAGGGACTCAACCTACGAGCAGTACTTC. Its protein is CASSPSRDSTYEQYF. This rearrangement joins TRBV9 to TRBJ2-7, with D maybe TRBD2 (6 bases). This CDR3 spans 15 amino acids. V lost 4 bases to trimming and J lost 2 bases, with 16 bases between them. Germline assignment: CDR1 SGDLS and CDR2 YYNGEE.

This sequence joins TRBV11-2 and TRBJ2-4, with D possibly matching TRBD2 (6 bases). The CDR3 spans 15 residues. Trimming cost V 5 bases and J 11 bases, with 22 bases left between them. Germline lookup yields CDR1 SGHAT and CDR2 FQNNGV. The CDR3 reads CASSDNGLSGSVQYF. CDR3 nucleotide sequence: TGTGCCAGCAGCGATAATGGTTTAAGCGGGTCTGTTCAGTACTTC.

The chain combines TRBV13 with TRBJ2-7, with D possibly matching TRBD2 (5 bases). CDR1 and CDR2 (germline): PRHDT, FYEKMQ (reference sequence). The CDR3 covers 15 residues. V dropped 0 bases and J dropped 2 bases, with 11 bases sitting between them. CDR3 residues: CASSLGPDYTYEQYF. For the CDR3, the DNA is TGTGCCAGCAGCTTAGGCCCCGACTACACCTACGAGCAGTACTTC.

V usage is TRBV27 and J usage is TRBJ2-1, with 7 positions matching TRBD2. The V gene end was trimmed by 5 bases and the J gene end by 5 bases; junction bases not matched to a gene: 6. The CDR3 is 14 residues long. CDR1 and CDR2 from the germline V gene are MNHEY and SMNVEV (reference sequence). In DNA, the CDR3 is TGTGCCAGCAGTCTAGCGGCGCCCAACAATGAGCAGTTCTTC. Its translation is CASSLAAPNNEQFF.

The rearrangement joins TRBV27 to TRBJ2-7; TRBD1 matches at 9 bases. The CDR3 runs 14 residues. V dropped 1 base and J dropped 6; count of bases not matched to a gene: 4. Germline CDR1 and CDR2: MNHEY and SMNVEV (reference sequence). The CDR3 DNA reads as TGTGCCAGCAGTTTATTGGGACAGGGTGGCGAGCAGTACTTC. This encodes CASSLLGQGGEQYF.

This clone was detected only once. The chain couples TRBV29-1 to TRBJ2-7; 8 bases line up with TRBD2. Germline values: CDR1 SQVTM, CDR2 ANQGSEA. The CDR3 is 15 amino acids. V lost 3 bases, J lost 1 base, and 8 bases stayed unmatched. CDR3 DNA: TGCAGCGTTGAGCAAGCGGGAGATTCGTCCTACGAGCAGTACTTC. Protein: CSVEQAGDSSYEQYF.

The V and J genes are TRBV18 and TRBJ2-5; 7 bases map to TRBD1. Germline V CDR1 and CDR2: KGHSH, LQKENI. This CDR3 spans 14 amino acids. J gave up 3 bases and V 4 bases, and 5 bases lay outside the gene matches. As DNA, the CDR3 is TGTGCCAGCTCACTTACAGGGGTTAAAGAGACCCAGTACTTC. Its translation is CASSLTGVKETQYF.

The CDR3 reads CASGEGLSEEQYF. Written as DNA, the CDR3 is TGTGCCTCGGGGGAGGGCCTATCTGAAGAGCAGTACTTC. The V gene is TRBV10-3, the J gene TRBJ2-7, with 7 bases aligning to TRBD2. Unmatched junction bases numbered 14, after V lost 11 bases and J lost 7 bases. Per germline, CDR1 ENHRY and CDR2 SYGVKD. The CDR3 is 13 amino acids.

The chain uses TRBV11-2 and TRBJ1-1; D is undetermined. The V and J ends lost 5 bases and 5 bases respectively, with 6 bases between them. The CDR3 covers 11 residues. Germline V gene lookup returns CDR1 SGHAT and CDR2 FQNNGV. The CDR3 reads CASSINTEAFF. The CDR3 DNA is TGTGCCAGCAGCATAAATACTGAAGCTTTCTTT.

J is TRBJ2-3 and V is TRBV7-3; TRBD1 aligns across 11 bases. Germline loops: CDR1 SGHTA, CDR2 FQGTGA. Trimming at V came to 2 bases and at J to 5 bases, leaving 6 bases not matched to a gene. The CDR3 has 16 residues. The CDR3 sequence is CASSLPPGTGGDTQYF. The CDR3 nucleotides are TGTGCCAGCAGCTTACCTCCGGGGACAGGGGGAGATACGCAGTATTTT.

The CDR3 bases are TGTGCCAGCAGCCCCCCGCTAGGGATGAACACTGAAGCTTTCTTT. It codes for CASSPPLGMNTEAFF. This rearrangement joins TRBV7-9 to TRBJ1-1, with D unclear. CDR3 length: 15 residues. Trimming cost V 5 bases and J 0 bases, with 13 bases left between them. Germline assignment: CDR1 SEHNR and CDR2 FQNEAQ (reference sequence).

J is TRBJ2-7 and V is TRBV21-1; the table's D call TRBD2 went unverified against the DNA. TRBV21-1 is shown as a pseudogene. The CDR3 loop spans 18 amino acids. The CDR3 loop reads CASSKSVGGLAGVCEQYF. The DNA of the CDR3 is TGTGCCAGCAGCAAATCTGTGGGGGGACTAGCGGGAGTTTGCGAGCAGTACTTC.

The CDR3 spells CASSDGTSVEGPQFF. The CDR3 DNA sequence: TGTGCCAGCAGTGATGGGACTAGCGTCGAGGGTCCGCAGTTCTTC. The chain is built from TRBV2 and TRBJ2-1; 10 bases are shared with TRBD2. The germline V gene has CDR1 SNHLY and CDR2 FYNNEI. The CDR3 runs 15 residues. J gave up 12 bases and V 3 bases, and 11 bases lay outside the gene matches.

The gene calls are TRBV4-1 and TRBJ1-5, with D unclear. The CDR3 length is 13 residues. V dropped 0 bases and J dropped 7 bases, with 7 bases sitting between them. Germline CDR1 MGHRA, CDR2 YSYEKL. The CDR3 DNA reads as TGCGCCAGCAGCCAAGAGCGTGGGCAGCCCCAGCATTTT. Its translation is CASSQERGQPQHF.

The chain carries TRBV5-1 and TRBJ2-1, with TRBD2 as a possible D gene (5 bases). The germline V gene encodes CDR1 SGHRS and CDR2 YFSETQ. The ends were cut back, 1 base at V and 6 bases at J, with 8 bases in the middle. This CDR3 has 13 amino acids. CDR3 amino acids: CASSLLEGNEQFF. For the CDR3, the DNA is TGCGCCAGCAGCTTGTTAGAGGGCAATGAGCAGTTCTTC.

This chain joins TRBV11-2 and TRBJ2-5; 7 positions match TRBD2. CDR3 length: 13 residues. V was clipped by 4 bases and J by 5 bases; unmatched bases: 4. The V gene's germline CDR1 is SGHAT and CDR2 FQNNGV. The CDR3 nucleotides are TGTGCCAGCAGCTCCGGGAGGCTGGAGACCCAGTACTTC. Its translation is CASSSGRLETQYF.

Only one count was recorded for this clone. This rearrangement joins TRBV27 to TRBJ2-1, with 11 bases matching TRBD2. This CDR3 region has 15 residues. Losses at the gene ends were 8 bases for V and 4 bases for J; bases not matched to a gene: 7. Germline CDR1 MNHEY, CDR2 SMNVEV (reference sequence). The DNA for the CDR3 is TGTGCCAGCGGATCCGGGACTAGCGGTTACAATGAGCAGTTCTTC. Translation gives CASGSGTSGYNEQFF.

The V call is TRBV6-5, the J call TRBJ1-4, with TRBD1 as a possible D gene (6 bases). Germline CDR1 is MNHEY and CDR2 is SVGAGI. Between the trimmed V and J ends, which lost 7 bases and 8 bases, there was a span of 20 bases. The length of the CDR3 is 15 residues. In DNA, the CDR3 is TGTGCCAGCAACACGCAGCGAGCAGGGGTGGAAAAACTGTTTTTT. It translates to CASNTQRAGVEKLFF.

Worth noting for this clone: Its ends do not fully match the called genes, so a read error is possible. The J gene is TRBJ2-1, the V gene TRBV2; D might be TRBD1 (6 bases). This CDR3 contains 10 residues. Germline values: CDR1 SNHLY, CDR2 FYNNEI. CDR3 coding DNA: TGTGCCAGCAGTGACGACAGGCCCATCTTC. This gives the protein CASSDDRPIF. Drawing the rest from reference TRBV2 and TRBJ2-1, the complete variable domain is EPEVTQTPSHQVTQMGQEVILRCVPISNHLYFYWYRQILGQKVEFLVSFYNNEISEKSEIFDDQFSVERPDGSNFTLKIRSTKLEDSAMYFCASSDDRPIFGPGTRLTVL.

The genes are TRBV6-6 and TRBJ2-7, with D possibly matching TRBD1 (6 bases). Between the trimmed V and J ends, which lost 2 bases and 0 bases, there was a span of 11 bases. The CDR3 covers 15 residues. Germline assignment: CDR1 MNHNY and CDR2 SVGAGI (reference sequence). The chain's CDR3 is CASSYGTPDSYEQYF. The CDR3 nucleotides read TGTGCCAGCAGTTACGGGACACCAGACTCCTACGAGCAGTACTTC.

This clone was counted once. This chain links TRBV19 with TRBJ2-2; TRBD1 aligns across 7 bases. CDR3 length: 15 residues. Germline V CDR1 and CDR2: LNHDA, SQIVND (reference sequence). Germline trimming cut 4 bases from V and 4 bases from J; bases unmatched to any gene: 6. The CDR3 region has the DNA TGTGCCAGTAGTAGCCAGGGACAGCCCACCGGGGAGCTGTTTTTT. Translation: CASSSQGQPTGELFF.

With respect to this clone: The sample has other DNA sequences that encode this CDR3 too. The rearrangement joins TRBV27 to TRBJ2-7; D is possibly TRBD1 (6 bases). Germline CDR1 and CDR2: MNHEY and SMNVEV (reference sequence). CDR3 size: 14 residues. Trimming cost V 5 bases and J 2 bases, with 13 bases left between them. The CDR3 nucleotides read TGTGCCAGCAGTCTGACAGGTGGGGCCTACGAGCAGTACTTC. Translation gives CASSLTGGAYEQYF.

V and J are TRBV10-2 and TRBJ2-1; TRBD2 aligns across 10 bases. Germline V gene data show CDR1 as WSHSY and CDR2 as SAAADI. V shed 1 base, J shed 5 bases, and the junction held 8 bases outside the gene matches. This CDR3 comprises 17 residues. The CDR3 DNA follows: TGCGCCAGCAGTGAGTTACCCGGGACTAGCGAGCACAATGAGCAGTTCTTC. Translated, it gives CASSELPGTSEHNEQFF.

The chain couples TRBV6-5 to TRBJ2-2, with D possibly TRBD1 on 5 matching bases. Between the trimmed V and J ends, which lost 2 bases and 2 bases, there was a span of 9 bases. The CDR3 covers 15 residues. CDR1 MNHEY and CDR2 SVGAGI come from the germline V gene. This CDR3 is CASSYNRLNTGELFF. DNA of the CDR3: TGTGCCAGCAGTTACAACAGGCTTAACACCGGGGAGCTGTTTTTT.

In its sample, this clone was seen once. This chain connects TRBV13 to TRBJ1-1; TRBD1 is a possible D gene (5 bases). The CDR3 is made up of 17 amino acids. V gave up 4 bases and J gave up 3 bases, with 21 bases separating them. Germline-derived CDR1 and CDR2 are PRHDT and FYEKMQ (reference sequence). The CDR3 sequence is CASSSGVGQGYDTEAFF. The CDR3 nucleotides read TGTGCCAGCAGCTCAGGAGTGGGGCAGGGTTATGACACTGAAGCTTTCTTT. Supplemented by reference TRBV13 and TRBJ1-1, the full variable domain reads AAGVIQSPRHLIKEKRETATLKCYPIPRHDTVYWYQQGPGQDPQFLISFYEKMQSDKGSIPDRFSAQQFSDYHSELNMSSLELGDSALYFCASSSGVGQGYDTEAFFGQGTRLTVV.

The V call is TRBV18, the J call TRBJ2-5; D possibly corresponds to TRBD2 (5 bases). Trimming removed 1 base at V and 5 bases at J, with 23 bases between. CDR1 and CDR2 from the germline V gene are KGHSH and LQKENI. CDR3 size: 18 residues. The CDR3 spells CASSPLRPSRAGGETQYF. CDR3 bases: TGTGCCAGCTCACCACTTCGGCCCTCTCGGGCGGGTGGGGAGACCCAGTACTTC.

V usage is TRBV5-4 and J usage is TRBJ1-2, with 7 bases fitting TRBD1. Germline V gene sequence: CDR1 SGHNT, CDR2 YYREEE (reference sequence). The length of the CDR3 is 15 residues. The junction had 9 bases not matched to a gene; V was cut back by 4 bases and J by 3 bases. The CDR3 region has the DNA TGTGCCAGCAGCCCCGAGACAGGGACGGACTATGGCTACACCTTC. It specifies CASSPETGTDYGYTF.

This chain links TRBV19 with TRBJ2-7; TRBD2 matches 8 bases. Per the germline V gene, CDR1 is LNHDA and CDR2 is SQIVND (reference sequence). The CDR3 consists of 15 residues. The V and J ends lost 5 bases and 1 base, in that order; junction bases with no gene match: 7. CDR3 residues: CASSSGLAGSYEQYF. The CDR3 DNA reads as TGTGCCAGTAGTTCAGGACTAGCAGGGTCCTACGAGCAGTACTTC. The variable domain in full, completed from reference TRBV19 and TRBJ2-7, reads DGGITQSPKYLFRKEGQNVTLSCEQNLNHDAMYWYRQDPGQGLRLIYYSQIVNDFQKGDIAEGYSVSREKKESFPLTVTSAQKNPTAFYLCASSSGLAGSYEQYFGPGTRLTVT.

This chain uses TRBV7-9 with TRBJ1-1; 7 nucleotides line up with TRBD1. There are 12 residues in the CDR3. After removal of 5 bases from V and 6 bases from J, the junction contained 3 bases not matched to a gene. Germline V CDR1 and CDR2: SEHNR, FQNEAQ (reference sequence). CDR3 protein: CASSPGQAEAFF. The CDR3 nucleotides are TGTGCCAGCAGCCCCGGACAGGCTGAAGCTTTCTTT. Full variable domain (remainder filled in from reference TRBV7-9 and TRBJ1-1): DTGVSQNPRHKITKRGQNVTFRCDPISEHNRLYWYRQTLGQGPEFLTYFQNEAQLEKSRLLSDRFSAERPKGSFSTLEIQRTEQGDSAMYLCASSPGQAEAFFGQGTRLTVV.

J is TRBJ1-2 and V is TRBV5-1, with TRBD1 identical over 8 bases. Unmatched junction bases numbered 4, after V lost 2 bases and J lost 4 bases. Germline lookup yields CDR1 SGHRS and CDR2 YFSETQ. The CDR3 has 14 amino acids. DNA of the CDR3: TGCGCCAGCAGCTTATCCGGACAGGGCTATGGCTACACCTTC. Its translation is CASSLSGQGYGYTF.